Listed here are 27 T cell receptor beta chains from one sample, sequenced in a study of post-analysis software for immune sequencing data. Study-wide results and limits: Relative to controls, patients had about five TRBV segments at higher frequency, with TRBV5-6, TRBV5-1 and TRBV20-1 among these.

Antigens of these TCRs are unknown. TCR beta cDNA libraries had unique molecular identifiers. TCRdb used MiXCR to reprocess the PCR reads, holding one entry per CDR3 protein. The sample includes hundreds of thousands of distinct CDR3 sequences, about 32% seen only once; the top ten take 0.55% to 0.65%. Sequencing was carried out using blood. The receptor set was obtained from a girl aged 5 to 17 with multiple sclerosis.

This clonotype was recorded a few times. The chain joins TRBV4-1 to TRBJ1-1; D is undetermined. This CDR3 is 12 amino acids long. CDR1 MGHRA and CDR2 YSYEKL come from the germline V gene. V lost 0 bases and J 5 bases, leaving 4 bases between the germline ends. CDR3 sequence: CASSQEFTEAFF. For the CDR3, the DNA is TGCGCCAGCAGCCAAGAGTTTACTGAAGCTTTCTTT.

As regards this clonotype: A much larger clone lies one base from this, so it may be a read error. The V and J genes are TRBV4-1 and TRBJ1-2; the D is unclear. Germline CDR1 reads MGHRA; CDR2 reads YSYEKL. The CDR3 is made up of 15 amino acids. The DNA of the CDR3 is TGCGTCAGCAGTTCGCCTGTGTGGGGAGGCTATGGCTACACCTTC. Residues: CVSSSPVWGGYGYTF.

The genes are TRBV5-1 and TRBJ2-1, with D possibly TRBD2 on 6 matching bases. This CDR3 has 17 amino acids. Deletions cut 2 bases from V and 6 bases from J, with 21 bases between. Per germline, CDR1 SGHRS and CDR2 YFSETQ. Written as DNA, the CDR3 is TGCGCCAGCAGCTTCGTCGGCGGGGCTAGCGAGTTCAATGAGCAGTTCTTC. Encoded protein: CASSFVGGASEFNEQFF. Filled out from reference TRBV5-1 and TRBJ2-1, the complete variable domain reads KAGVTQTPRYLIKTRGQQVTLSCSPISGHRSVSWYQQTPGQGLQFLFEYFSETQRNKGNFPGRFSGRQFSNSRSEMNVSTLELGDSALYLCASSFVGGASEFNEQFFGPGTRLTVL.

This clonotype has a handful of counts. The chain combines TRBV28 with TRBJ2-4; 9 positions agree with TRBD2. Germline CDR1 is MDHEN and CDR2 is SYDVKM. The ends lost 6 bases at V and 0 bases at J; junction bases unmatched: 12. The CDR3 extends over 18 amino acids. The CDR3 spells CASSMELAGILAKNIQYF. CDR3 nucleotide sequence: TGTGCCAGCAGCATGGAGCTAGCGGGGATCCTAGCCAAAAACATTCAGTACTTC.

The chain uses TRBV19 and TRBJ1-1; D gene ambiguous. CDR1 and CDR2 (germline): LNHDA, SQIVND (reference sequence). The ends were cut back, 3 bases at V and 2 bases at J, with 10 bases in the middle. The CDR3 sequence is 14 residues long. The CDR3 loop is CASSMVDPNTEAFF. The CDR3 DNA is TGTGCCAGTAGTATGGTGGATCCTAACACTGAAGCTTTCTTT.

For this clonotype: At one boundary the junction diverges from the germline segment, which might be a read error. The rearrangement uses TRBV20-1 and TRBJ2-3; a possible D gene is TRBD2 (5 bases). The germline V gene encodes CDR1 DFQATT and CDR2 SNEGSKA (reference sequence). The CDR3 sequence is 14 residues long. In DNA form, the CDR3 reads TGTAGTGCTAGGTCGGGATGGAGTGGGGATACGCAGTATTTT. Translated, it gives CSARSGWSGDTQYF.

This chain uses TRBV4-1 with TRBJ1-6, with 7 bases lining up with TRBD1. V gave up 3 bases and J gave up 8 bases; unmatched junction bases: 10. The germline CDR1 and CDR2 sequences are MGHRA and YSYEKL. There are 16 residues in the CDR3. In DNA, the CDR3 is TGCGCCAGCAGCCAGGAGACAGGGAGGCCCTATTCACCCCTCCACTTT. Encoded protein: CASSQETGRPYSPLHF.

This chain joins TRBV4-2 and TRBJ1-2, with a weak D call TRBD1 (6 bases). Trimming removed 4 bases at V and 6 bases at J, with 9 bases between. Per the germline V gene, CDR1 is LGHNA and CDR2 is YNFKEQ. CDR3 size: 12 residues. In DNA form, the CDR3 reads TGTGCCAGCAGCCCCGGGGGCCATGGCTACACCTTC. It translates to CASSPGGHGYTF.

This clonotype showed up just a few times. This chain uses TRBV28 with TRBJ2-7, with D perhaps TRBD1 (6 bases). This CDR3 spans 13 amino acids. V was shortened by 3 bases and J by 6 bases, with 12 bases between the two germline ends. CDR1 and CDR2 (germline): MDHEN, SYDVKM. CDR3 bases: TGTGCCAGCAGTTTGCAGGGGACCCCCGAGCAGTACTTC. Protein: CASSLQGTPEQYF.

This clonotype was seen more than once but under ten times. The V and J genes are TRBV29-1 and TRBJ2-7; 14 bases map to TRBD2. The CDR3 length is 13 residues. Germline assignment: CDR1 SQVTM and CDR2 ANQGSEA. V trimming: 7 bases; J trimming: 8 bases; junction bases outside the gene matches: 7. CDR3 DNA sequence: TGCAGCGCCGGGACTAGCGGGAGAAGTAAGCAGTACTTC. This translates into CSAGTSGRSKQYF.

CDR3 nucleotide sequence: TGTGCCAGCAGCACAGCGGGGGCTTTCACAGATACGCAGTATTTT. Translated: CASSTAGAFTDTQYF. This chain links TRBV7-9 with TRBJ2-3; TRBD2 matches 8 bases. From germline, CDR1 is SEHNR and CDR2 FQNEAQ (reference sequence). Germline trimming cut 5 bases from V and 2 bases from J; bases unmatched to any gene: 6. This CDR3 comprises 15 residues.

The V call is TRBV10-1, the J call TRBJ2-7; 7 positions agree with TRBD1. The closer fit of TRBJ2-5 to the DNA end suggests the J call may be wrong. Germline CDR1 and CDR2: WNHNN and SYGVQD (reference sequence). This CDR3 is built from 15 residues. CDR3 in amino acids: CASSESIGQAGTQYF. Written as DNA, the CDR3 is TGCGCCAGCAGTGAGTCTATCGGACAGGCCGGGACCCAGTACTTC.

The rearrangement joins TRBV20-1 to TRBJ2-7, with a weak D call TRBD1 (6 bases). Germline CDR1 and CDR2: DFQATT and SNEGSKA (reference sequence). The CDR3 runs 13 residues. The V gene lost 3 bases and the J gene lost 0 bases, with 9 bases spanning the gap. CDR3 sequence reads: CSASRQASYEQYF. CDR3 in DNA: TGCAGTGCTAGCCGACAGGCCTCCTACGAGCAGTACTTC.

The chain is built from TRBV4-1 and TRBJ2-3; D is ambiguous. V was trimmed by 2 bases and J by 5 bases, leaving 5 bases between them. CDR3 size: 12 residues. Looked up from germline, CDR1 is MGHRA and CDR2 is YSYEKL. The CDR3 protein is CASSQPEDTQYF. CDR3 DNA sequence: TGCGCCAGCAGCCAACCTGAAGATACGCAGTATTTT.

V usage is TRBV5-1 and J usage is TRBJ2-5; D not resolved. V dropped 4 bases and J dropped 8 bases, with 12 bases sitting between them. The CDR3 loop spans 12 amino acids. The germline V gene encodes CDR1 SGHRS and CDR2 YFSETQ. Here the CDR3 reads CASSTSLETQYF. The CDR3, as DNA: TGCGCCAGCAGCACCTCGTTGGAAACCCAGTACTTC.

This clonotype was picked up many times. The chain couples TRBV7-9 to TRBJ2-1; D gene uncertain. Trimming took off 5 bases at V and 0 bases at J, with 17 bases between the two ends. Germline V gives CDR1 SEHNR, CDR2 FQNEAQ (reference sequence). The CDR3 runs 17 residues. CDR3 sequence reads: CASSPMMDRSSYNEQFF. In DNA form, the CDR3 reads TGTGCCAGCAGCCCCATGATGGACCGAAGCTCCTACAATGAGCAGTTCTTC.

The genes are TRBV9 and TRBJ2-1, with a tentative D call TRBD1 (5 bases). The CDR3 has 12 amino acids. Germline V gene sequence: CDR1 SGDLS, CDR2 YYNGEE. The V end was cut by 3 bases, the J end by 9 bases, with 10 bases between. The CDR3 DNA reads as TGTGCCAGCAGCGCGCAGGGATGTGAGCAGTTCTTC. This gives the protein CASSAQGCEQFF.

The gene calls are TRBV2 and TRBJ2-2; the D gene could be TRBD1 or TRBD2 (5 bases each). The CDR3 sequence is 14 residues long. Trimming removed 1 base from V and 8 bases from J, with 11 bases in between. Germline V gene lookup returns CDR1 SNHLY and CDR2 FYNNEI. The CDR3 sequence: CASSEGGSTGELFF. In DNA form, the CDR3 reads TGTGCCAGCAGTGAAGGGGGGAGCACGGGGGAGCTGTTTTTT. The whole variable domain, remainder taken from reference TRBV2 and TRBJ2-2, is EPEVTQTPSHQVTQMGQEVILRCVPISNHLYFYWYRQILGQKVEFLVSFYNNEISEKSEIFDDQFSVERPDGSNFTLKIRSTKLEDSAMYFCASSEGGSTGELFFGEGSRLTVL.

This clonotype has just a few counts. The chain is built from TRBV20-1 and TRBJ2-2; TRBD1 aligns across 7 bases. The CDR3 has 15 amino acids. Unmatched junction bases numbered 9, after V lost 5 bases and J lost 3 bases. Germline-derived CDR1 and CDR2 are DFQATT and SNEGSKA (reference sequence). This chain's CDR3 is CSAGNDREDTGELFF. The CDR3 DNA reads TGCAGTGCTGGGAACGACAGGGAAGACACCGGGGAGCTGTTTTTT.

This chain joins TRBV24-1 and TRBJ2-2; no definite D call. The ends were cut back, 4 bases at V and 4 bases at J, with 15 bases in the middle. CDR3 size: 16 residues. Germline CDR1 and CDR2: KGHDR and SFDVKD. In DNA, the CDR3 is TGTGCCACCAGTGACCCCGGACGGCCGGGCACCGGGGAGCTGTTTTTT. Its protein product is CATSDPGRPGTGELFF.

This clonotype was seen a handful of times. CDR3 nucleotide sequence: TGTGCCAGCGGAACAGGACAATCCTACAATGAGCAGTTCTTC. Its translation: CASGTGQSYNEQFF. V is TRBV7-9 and J is TRBJ2-1, with D perhaps TRBD1 (5 bases). Deletions cut 8 bases from V and 1 base from J, with 12 bases between. CDR3 length: 14 residues. Germline loops: CDR1 SEHNR, CDR2 FQNEAQ (reference sequence).

A remark on this clonotype: A clone one base away is much larger, so this may be a read error. The J gene is TRBJ2-1, the V gene TRBV29-1; 7 bases line up with TRBD1. J was trimmed by 12 bases and V by 7 bases; bases with no gene match: 15. In germline, CDR1 is SQVTM, CDR2 ANQGSEA. The CDR3 runs to 13 residues. The CDR3 reads CSDTGETWDGQFF. CDR3 DNA: TGCAGCGATACAGGGGAAACATGGGATGGGCAGTTCTTC.

The gene calls are TRBV5-1 and TRBJ1-1; D is perhaps TRBD1 (5 bases). Germline CDR1 is SGHRS and CDR2 is YFSETQ. This CDR3 contains 11 residues. V dropped 6 bases and J dropped 7 bases, with 10 bases sitting between them. The CDR3 loop reads CASKGRVEAFF. The DNA of the CDR3 is TGCGCCAGCAAGGGGAGAGTTGAAGCTTTCTTT.

This clonotype was detected a few times. The chain employs TRBV20-1 and TRBJ2-3; perhaps TRBD2 as D (6 bases). Germline-derived CDR1 and CDR2 are DFQATT and SNEGSKA (reference sequence). V was clipped by 3 bases and J by 4 bases, with 14 bases between them. There are 14 residues in the CDR3. This CDR3 is CSASLAGSSDTQYF. For the CDR3, the DNA is TGCAGTGCTAGTTTGGCGGGGTCTTCAGATACGCAGTATTTT.

V and J are TRBV7-2 and TRBJ2-1, with D perhaps being TRBD1 or TRBD2 (6 bases each). Germline values: CDR1 SGHTA, CDR2 FQGNSA. V gave up 7 bases and J gave up 8 bases, with 21 bases separating them. The CDR3 has 15 amino acids. As DNA, the CDR3 is TGTGCCAGCACCAAAAGCGGGCAGGGGCGGGATGAGCAGTTCTTC. Translation: CASTKSGQGRDEQFF.

This clonotype has a handful of counts. The rearrangement joins TRBV5-6 to TRBJ2-5; TRBD1 might be the D (7 bases). The ends were cut back, 2 bases at V and 5 bases at J, with 16 bases in the middle. This CDR3 spans 15 amino acids. Germline V gene data show CDR1 as SGHDT and CDR2 as YYEEEE. The chain's CDR3 is CASSFGGSGGETQYF. The CDR3 DNA reads as TGTGCCAGCAGCTTTGGAGGCTCAGGGGGGGAGACCCAGTACTTC. The full variable domain, its missing parts supplied by reference TRBV5-6 and TRBJ2-5, is DAGVTQSPTHLIKTRGQQVTLRCSPKSGHDTVSWYQQALGQGPQFIFQYYEEEERQRGNFPDRFSGHQFPNYSSELNVNALLLGDSALYLCASSFGGSGGETQYFGPGTRLLVL.

The chain uses TRBV29-1 and TRBJ1-5; tentatively, D is TRBD1 (6 bases). Trimming pared 5 bases from V and 5 bases from J, leaving 22 bases between. In germline, CDR1 is SQVTM, CDR2 ANQGSEA. The CDR3 length is 16 residues. The CDR3 spells CSVLGQSLAGDQPQHF. CDR3 bases: TGCAGCGTTCTTGGACAGAGTCTAGCAGGGGATCAGCCCCAGCATTTT.